What follows are 11 T cell receptor beta chains derived from one specimen sequenced in a study of blood T cells in healthy people across ages. Together with a sample-barcoded 5' primer, a J-beta primer mix was included in a second PCR lasting roughly 6 to 12 cycles. Via MiXCR, TCRdb re-called the 5' RACE reads, giving one row per CDR3 protein. The table shows roughly 1.7 million distinct CDR3 sequences, with about 32% occurring only once. Sequenced input: blood. The receptors here all came from a woman aged 25 to 39 in good health.

CDR3 bases: TGTGCCTGGAATGTATTAGCGGGAGCAGATGAGCAGTTCTTC. This codes for CAWNVLAGADEQFF. V gene TRBV30 combines with J gene TRBJ2-1, with 9 bases matching TRBD2. The trim removed 4 bases at V and 8 bases at J, leaving 9 bases unmatched. Germline V gene data show CDR1 as GTSNPN and CDR2 as SVGIG (reference sequence). There are 14 residues in the CDR3.

The table lists this clonotype with many counts. The chain is built from TRBV29-1 and TRBJ2-3; 7 positions agree with TRBD1. The CDR3 covers 16 residues. The germline gives CDR1 SQVTM, CDR2 ANQGSEA. With V trimmed by 7 bases and J by 0 bases, 13 bases remained unmatched. CDR3: CSGRLGGRESTDTQYF. For the CDR3, the DNA is TGCAGCGGGAGGCTAGGGGGCAGGGAGAGCACAGATACGCAGTATTTT.

In nucleotides, the CDR3 is TGTGCCAGCAAGCCCCTAACGGGAGGGGGAGGGCAGTTCTTC. It specifies CASKPLTGGGGQFF. The chain links TRBV6-1 to TRBJ2-1, with 8 positions matching TRBD2. With V trimmed by 7 bases and J by 12 bases, 14 bases remained unmatched. The CDR3 length is 14 residues. CDR1 is MNHNS and CDR2 is SASEGT in the germline V gene.

This clonotype was counted at least ten times. The chain combines TRBV6-1 with TRBJ2-5; 9 bases fit TRBD2. The germline V gene has CDR1 MNHNS and CDR2 SASEGT. The CDR3 extends over 15 amino acids. After removal of 3 bases from V and 5 bases from J, the junction contained 7 bases not matched to a gene. CDR3 coding DNA: TGTGCCAGCAGTGACCCACGGACTAGCGAGGAGACCCAGTACTTC. It encodes CASSDPRTSEETQYF.

V and J are TRBV20-1 and TRBJ2-1; 7 bases fit TRBD1. The CDR3 loop spans 14 amino acids. With V trimmed by 3 bases and J by 3 bases, 5 bases remained unmatched. Germline V gene data show CDR1 as DFQATT and CDR2 as SNEGSKA (reference sequence). This CDR3 reads CSASDRVRYNEQFF. The CDR3 nucleotides read TGCAGTGCTAGCGACAGGGTTCGCTACAATGAGCAGTTCTTC.

This clonotype showed up just a few times. The V and J genes are TRBV3-1 and TRBJ2-3, with 9 bases matching TRBD2. This CDR3 is built from 16 residues. CDR1 and CDR2 (germline): LGHDT, YNNKEL (reference sequence). V lost 4 bases, J lost 6 bases, and 11 bases stayed unmatched. This CDR3 is CASSPEGGRATDTQYF. The CDR3 nucleotides read TGTGCCAGCAGCCCCGAAGGCGGGAGGGCCACTGATACGCAGTATTTT.

The V and J genes are TRBV5-5 and TRBJ2-7; D is perhaps TRBD2 (5 bases). Between the trimmed V and J ends, which lost 6 bases and 7 bases, there was a span of 17 bases. Germline V gives CDR1 SGHKS, CDR2 YYEKEE (reference sequence). CDR3 length: 13 amino acids. The DNA for the CDR3 is TGTGCCAGCAACCCGGGTCCCTCGGGGGAGCAGTACTTC. It translates to CASNPGPSGEQYF. Based on the CDR3 plus reference TRBV5-5 and TRBJ2-7, the full variable domain is DAGVTQSPTHLIKTRGQQVTLRCSPISGHKSVSWYQQVLGQGPQFIFQYYEKEERGRGNFPDRFSARQFPNYSSELNVNALLLGDSALYLCASNPGPSGEQYFGPGTRLTVT.

The chain joins TRBV6-5 to TRBJ1-6; D might be TRBD1 (6 bases). Trimming took 6 bases from V and 7 from J, leaving 19 bases between them. In germline, CDR1 is MNHEY, CDR2 SVGAGI. The CDR3 sequence is 16 residues long. The CDR3 here is CASSPQAGAGNSPLHF. CDR3 DNA: TGTGCCAGCAGCCCCCAAGCAGGGGCTGGAAATTCACCCCTCCACTTT.

The CDR3 is CASVTGVTNTGELFF. CDR3 nucleotides: TGTGCCAGCGTGACAGGGGTCACGAACACCGGGGAGCTGTTTTTT. V is TRBV12-3 or TRBV12-4 and J is TRBJ2-2, with 8 bases matching TRBD1. The CDR3 runs 15 residues. Trimming at V came to 8 bases and at J to 0 bases, leaving 5 bases not matched to a gene.

The chain joins TRBV7-9 to TRBJ2-1; possibly TRBD2 for D (6 bases). V was trimmed by 1 base and J by 9 bases, leaving 10 bases between them. The CDR3 is 13 residues long. CDR1 and CDR2 (germline): SEHNR, FQNEAQ (reference sequence). For the CDR3, the DNA is TGTGCCAGCAGCTTAGTTGGCGGGACTGAGCAGTTCTTC. Encoded protein: CASSLVGGTEQFF.

This sequence joins TRBV11-2 and TRBJ2-1; tentative D call: TRBD2 (6 bases). The V end lost 2 bases, the J end lost 4 bases, and 9 bases lay between the germline ends. Per the germline V gene, CDR1 is SGHAT and CDR2 is FQNNGV. This CDR3 is 14 amino acids long. The CDR3 protein is CASSLQRVYNEQFF. The CDR3 DNA reads TGTGCCAGCAGCTTACAGCGGGTTTACAATGAGCAGTTCTTC.